The 27 T cell receptor beta chains below come from one sample, sequenced in a study of tumor and adjacent non-tumor tissue in lung cancer. No cell sorting was done before RNA was extracted from the tissue. A modified ARM-PCR protocol with three rounds of nested PCR amplified TCRbeta. TCRdb re-analysed the multiplex PCR reads in MiXCR, keeping a single row per CDR3 protein. The sample has tens of thousands of distinct CDR3 sequences, approximately 70% seen once. The sample was lung tumor tissue. The receptors were gathered from a man in his 60s with non-small cell lung cancer.

This clonotype was recorded many times. This chain uses TRBV4-1 with TRBJ2-7, with 8 bases aligning to TRBD2. Germline trimming cut 3 bases from V and 0 bases from J; bases unmatched to any gene: 4. Per germline, CDR1 MGHRA and CDR2 YSYEKL. This CDR3 is built from 15 residues. The CDR3, as DNA: TGCGCCAGCAGCCAGAATAGCGGGGTCTCCTACGAGCAGTACTTC. Protein: CASSQNSGVSYEQYF.

Notes on this clonotype: At one end the junction does not follow the germline gene, possibly because of a read error. This chain links TRBV6-2 or TRBV6-3 with TRBJ1-1; 11 nucleotides match TRBD1. The CDR3 covers 18 residues. CDR1 and CDR2 (germline): MNHEY, SVGEGT. The CDR3 reads CTSSYPRTGGRGRIRTFF. The CDR3, as DNA: TGTACCAGCAGTTACCCCCGGACAGGGGGCAGAGGGCGCATTCGAACTTTCTTT.

This clonotype was counted at least ten times. The V and J genes are TRBV4-1 and TRBJ1-5; D perhaps matches TRBD1 (5 bases). V lost 5 bases, J lost 5 bases, and 10 bases lay in between. Germline-derived CDR1 and CDR2 are MGHRA and YSYEKL. The CDR3 sequence is 13 residues long. CDR3 DNA: TGCGCCAGCAGCGGGGGAGCGGATCAGCCCCAGCATTTT. It codes for CASSGGADQPQHF.

Turning to this clonotype: A junction end diverges from the germline sequence, so it may reflect a read error. The rearrangement joins TRBV11-1 to TRBJ2-7; perhaps D is TRBD1 or TRBD2 (5 bases each). Germline V gene sequence: CDR1 SGHAT, CDR2 FQDESV (reference sequence). CDR3 length: 15 residues. CDR3 sequence reads: CASSLAITGPVKLYF. The CDR3 region has the DNA TGCGCCAGCAGCTTAGCGATCACAGGACCTGTCAAGCTGTACTTC.

This clonotype came up many times. The chain carries TRBV12-3 or TRBV12-4 and TRBJ1-5; weak D call: TRBD1 (6 bases). This CDR3 region has 15 residues. V was shortened by 5 bases and J by 0 bases, with 11 bases between the two germline ends. CDR3: CASSQRGNSNQPQHF. The DNA for the CDR3 is TGTGCCAGCAGTCAGAGGGGGAATAGCAATCAGCCCCAGCATTTT.

On this clonotype itself: Since a much larger clone is just one base distant, this may be a read error. The chain has TRBV29-1 and TRBJ2-5, with D maybe TRBD1 (5 bases). The CDR3 sequence is 14 residues long. With 1 base removed from V and 3 bases from J, the gap between germline ends came to 12 bases. The germline CDR1 and CDR2 sequences are SQVTM and ANQGSEA. The DNA of the CDR3 is TGCAGCGTTGAAGTGACATGGGGCAAAGAGACCCAGTACTTC. Residues: CSVEVTWGKETQYF. Drawing the rest from reference TRBV29-1 and TRBJ2-5, the complete variable domain is SAVISQKPSRDICQRGTSLTIQCQVDSQVTMMFWYRQQPGQSLTLIATANQGSEATYESGFVIDKFPISRPNLTFSTLTVSNMSPEDSSIYLCSVEVTWGKETQYFGPGTRLLVL.

A single count supports this clonotype. A junction boundary mismatches the germline segment, possibly from a read error. The V gene is TRBV14, the J gene TRBJ2-1; 12 bases are a match to TRBD2. This CDR3 contains 18 residues. Per germline, CDR1 SGHDN and CDR2 FVKESK. The CDR3 nucleotides read TGTGCCAGCAGCCCCGGACTAGCGGGGCCGTGGTCCTACAATGAGGAGTTCTTC. Residues: CASSPGLAGPWSYNEEFF.

For this clonotype: Likely a read error: the CDR3 ends without its conserved phenylalanine or tryptophan. This chain links TRBV6-6 with TRBJ2-1; 14 bases line up with TRBD2. Germline loops: CDR1 MNHNY, CDR2 SVGAGI (reference sequence). This CDR3 is built from 16 residues. The trim removed 6 bases at V and 1 base at J, leaving 2 bases unmatched. CDR3 DNA sequence: TGTGCCAGCAGGGGGACTAGCGGGAGTTCCTACAATGAGCAGTTCCTT. This encodes CASRGTSGSSYNEQFL.

This clonotype appeared a few times. At one boundary the junction diverges from the germline segment, which might be a read error. J is TRBJ2-2 and V is TRBV20-1, with 7 bases identical to TRBD1. CDR3 length: 13 amino acids. CDR1 and CDR2 from the germline V gene are DFQATT and SNEGSKA (reference sequence). Here the CDR3 reads CGATPTGIGELFF. For the CDR3, the DNA is TGCGGTGCTACCCCGACAGGGATCGGGGAGCTGTTTTTT.

Of note for this clonotype: It may be a read error: a sequence one base away is much more abundant. CDR3 amino acids: CASKGGLVGDNEQFF. The CDR3 nucleotides read TGTGCCAGCAAAGGAGGGCTAGTGGGGGACAATGAGCAGTTCTTC. The rearrangement links TRBV12-3 or TRBV12-4 to TRBJ2-1; weak D call: TRBD2 (6 bases). This CDR3 has 15 amino acids. Trimming pared 7 bases from V and 5 bases from J, leaving 18 bases between.

The V call is TRBV5-1, the J call TRBJ2-3; weak D call: TRBD2 (6 bases). V lost 5 bases, J lost 2 bases, and 15 bases lay in between. This CDR3 region has 15 residues. Germline V lookup: CDR1 SGHRS, CDR2 YFSETQ. The CDR3 DNA sequence: TGCGCCAGCAGATGGGTCGGAGGGGTCACAGATACGCAGTATTTT. It yields the protein CASRWVGGVTDTQYF.

The chain uses TRBV12-3 or TRBV12-4 and TRBJ2-7; TRBD1 matches 7 bases. The V segment lost 6 bases and the J segment 3 bases; nucleotides outside the gene matches: 14. The CDR3 is made up of 16 amino acids. The CDR3, as DNA: TGTGCCAGCAGCCAACGGACAGGTGTCGGGATCTACGAGCAGTACTTC. It yields the protein CASSQRTGVGIYEQYF.

Note on this clonotype: A much more abundant neighbour one base away suggests this may be a read error. The chain is built from TRBV20-1 and TRBJ2-7; D is possibly TRBD2 (5 bases). Trimming removed 3 bases at V and 6 bases at J, with 18 bases between. This CDR3 contains 14 residues. Germline values: CDR1 DFQATT, CDR2 SNEGSKA (reference sequence). CDR3 nucleotides: TGCAGTGCTAGTGGGAGAGGGAATTATCTCGAGCAGTACTTC. Translation gives CSASGRGNYLEQYF.

As for this clonotype: Relative to the germline gene, one junction end is altered; a read error may explain this. The rearrangement uses TRBV12-3 or TRBV12-4 and TRBJ2-7; the D gene is possibly TRBD2 (5 bases). The CDR3 spans 11 residues. The CDR3 loop is CASSLDWEQYF. In nucleotides, the CDR3 is TGTGCCAGCAGTTTAGACTGGGAGCAATACTTC.

A note on this clonotype: Germline is not matched at one junction end, which may reflect a read error. The chain carries TRBV12-3 or TRBV12-4 and TRBJ2-1; D gene uncertain. The CDR3 totals 12 residues. In nucleotides, the CDR3 is TGTGCCATCAGTTTGAGGTACAATGAGCAGTTCTTC. Residues: CAISLRYNEQFF.

This clonotype was seen only once. This chain connects TRBV6-6 to TRBJ2-2; 7 bases map to TRBD2. Germline CDR1 is MNHNY and CDR2 is SVGAGI (reference sequence). The CDR3 has 13 residues. After removal of 10 bases from V and 6 bases from J, the junction contained 8 bases not matched to a gene. The CDR3 bases are TGTGCCAACATCTATGGGGGGGCCGGGGAGCTGTTTTTT. Protein sequence: CANIYGGAGELFF.

Concerning this clonotype: One end of the junction fails to match germline, which may point to a read error. The chain employs TRBV6-1 and TRBJ2-5; D is perhaps TRBD1 (6 bases). CDR1 is MNHNS, CDR2 SASEGT, per germline. The CDR3 is 13 amino acids. CDR3 sequence reads: CVSSEYRAEIQYF. DNA for the CDR3: TGTGTCAGCAGTGAATACAGGGCTGAGATCCAGTACTTC.

A word on this clonotype: One end of the junction does not line up with germline, which may come from a read error. V and J are TRBV28 and TRBJ2-3, with D perhaps TRBD2 (6 bases). CDR3 size: 14 residues. From germline, CDR1 is MDHEN and CDR2 SYDVKM. CDR3 nucleotides: TGTGACAGCAGTTCCTTACTAGCCACAGATATGCAGTATTTT. Its translation: CDSSSLLATDMQYF.

This clonotype was counted many times. The junction differs from germline at one of its ends, possibly a read error. The V call is TRBV6-5, the J call TRBJ2-7; D is unclear. Germline V CDR1 and CDR2: MNHEY, SVGAGI. The CDR3 sequence is 17 residues long. Here the CDR3 reads CATSRTVARSNSYEQYF. Written as DNA, the CDR3 is TGTGCCACCAGTAGGACGGTTGCCCGAAGTAATTCCTACGAGCAGTACTTC.

This clonotype was detected ten times or more. The J gene is TRBJ1-5, the V gene TRBV6-6, with D perhaps matching TRBD1 (5 bases). The CDR3 has 14 amino acids. Trimming removed 2 bases at V and 4 bases at J, with 9 bases between. Germline V lookup: CDR1 MNHNY, CDR2 SVGAGI (reference sequence). CDR3 DNA sequence: TGTGCCAGCAGTTACCCGGGGGATAATCAGCCCCAGCATTTT. As protein: CASSYPGDNQPQHF.

This clonotype has a count of ten or more. The chain recombines TRBV4-2 with TRBJ2-1; 14 bases line up with TRBD2. The germline CDR1 and CDR2 sequences are LGHNA and YNFKEQ. J was trimmed by 6 bases and V by 5 bases; bases with no gene match: 3. CDR3 length equals 15 residues. This CDR3 reads CASSDGLAGGNEQFF. The CDR3 DNA reads as TGTGCCAGCAGCGACGGACTAGCGGGAGGCAATGAGCAGTTCTTC.

The chain links TRBV11-2 to TRBJ2-1; possible D gene TRBD1, 6 bases. The CDR3 runs 14 residues. CDR1 and CDR2 from the germline V gene are SGHAT and FQNNGV. Trimming took off 3 bases at V and 5 bases at J, with 11 bases between the two ends. CDR3 DNA sequence: TGTGCCAGCAGCTTGGGACAACTGAACAATGAGCAGTTCTTC. This codes for CASSLGQLNNEQFF.

With respect to this clonotype: With a much larger clone just one base away, this may be a read error. The rearrangement uses TRBV5-1 and TRBJ2-2, with D uncertain. The germline gives CDR1 SGHRS, CDR2 YFSETQ. This CDR3 has 15 amino acids. The CDR3 here is CAISLAAGNTGELFF. The CDR3 DNA follows: TGCGCCATCAGCTTGGCCGCAGGGAACACCGGGGAGCTGTTTTTT.

The gene calls are TRBV12-5 and TRBJ2-3, with D tentatively TRBD2 (5 bases). Per the germline V gene, CDR1 is LGHNT and CDR2 is FRNRAP. The CDR3 runs 13 residues. The CDR3 region has the DNA TGTGCCAGCGGTTTGGTATTTACAGATACGCAGTATTTT. Its protein is CASGLVFTDTQYF.

This clonotype was found once. The junction differs from germline at one of its ends, possibly a read error. V gene TRBV7-9 combines with J gene TRBJ1-1; D uncertain. The CDR3 runs to 13 residues. Germline CDR1 is SEHNR and CDR2 is FQNEAQ (reference sequence). The DNA of the CDR3 is TGTGCCAGCAGCTCCCAGGCGAACACTGAAGCTTTATTT. Translation gives CASSSQANTEALF.

This clonotype has just one count. Since a much larger clone is just one base distant, this may be a read error. The CDR3 end shows no conserved phenylalanine or tryptophan, and so a read error is likely. The rearrangement links TRBV7-3 to TRBJ2-2; a possible D gene is TRBD1 (5 bases). Germline CDR1 and CDR2: SGHTA and FQGTGA. The CDR3 length is 13 residues. Trimming took 5 bases from V and 7 from J, leaving 11 bases between them. In DNA form, the CDR3 reads TGTGCCAGCAGCAAAGGGGCAGTCGGGGAGCTGTTTTTA. Residues: CASSKGAVGELFL.

To note about this clonotype: No conserved phenylalanine or tryptophan is present at the end of the CDR3, so a read error is the likely explanation. The chain employs TRBV29-1 and TRBJ1-2; tentative D call: TRBD1 (6 bases). The CDR3 totals 12 residues. Germline assignment: CDR1 SQVTM and CDR2 ANQGSEA. CDR3 region: CSVGPTGNGYTL. The CDR3 DNA sequence: TGTAGCGTTGGACCCACAGGGAACGGCTACACCCTC.